The entry that follows covers one TCR beta chain sequence. Its antigen is undetermined. The sample comes from a study of OX40 agonist ivuxolimab in advanced cancers. Notes on the study in general: Relative to CD4+ cells, CD8+ T cells on average had more expanded clones. Clonal expansion was among the lowest in partial responders at 0.1-3.0 mg/kg, especially CD8+. At 0.1 to 3.0 mg/kg and by week 6, CD4+ and CD8+ T cells in the blood had expanded clonally.

The data were produced by immunoSEQ multiplex PCR, yet TCRdb's version contains in-frame clones alone and is incomplete. The table lists approximately 58,000 clones, approximately 79% of them singletons. The source was CD4+ or CD8+ T cells sorted from blood, collected in a trial of the OX40 agonist ivuxolimab. This receptor was identified in an adult with an advanced solid tumor such as melanoma, head and neck, liver or kidney cancer.

In nucleotides, the CDR3 is TGTGCCAGTAGTCCCACATGGGATGGGGGCGAGCAGTACTTC. Protein: CASSPTWDGGEQYF. V is TRBV19 and J is TRBJ2-7, with D perhaps TRBD1 or TRBD2 (5 bases each). Germline V CDR1 and CDR2: LNHDA, SQIVND (reference sequence). The CDR3 is made up of 14 amino acids. The V and J ends lost 5 bases and 6 bases respectively, with 17 bases between them.